This T cell receptor (beta chain) was captured by sequencing in a study of T cells expressing NK-cell markers. As for the study in general: According to the study, TCR beta repertoires originated from sorted CD3+CD56+NKG2C+, CD3+CD56+NKG2C- and CD3+CD56-NKG2C+ T cells. In the group of eight sequenced donors, seven were HCMV-seropositive and one was seronegative.

TCRdb re-called the 5' RACE reads and catalogs CDR3 proteins one per entry, DNA excluded. This sample's clone table lists more than 400,000 distinct CDR3 sequences. The CDR3 length is 13 residues. Germline V gives CDR1 WSHSY, CDR2 SAAADI. Material: blood T cells: a sorted CD56 or NKG2C T cell subset, CD4+ or CD8+ T cells, or bulk PBMC T cells (not recorded which). The receptor was isolated from a woman aged 18-70 years in good health. The chain links TRBV10-2 to TRBJ2-1; lacking DNA, the TRBD1 call made by TCRdb goes unchecked. This CDR3 reads CASSGGGYNEQFF.